This T cell receptor beta chain is drawn from a study of tumor and adjacent non-tumor tissue in lung cancer listed by TCRdb under 2018. Regarding the study in general: Of the cohort, eleven to twelve patients had adenocarcinoma, 2 had squamous cell carcinoma and 1 had small cell lung cancer. A total of about 130 million productive TCRbeta reads were generated by sequencing, corresponding to an average of about 4.17 million reads per sample. For each patient, one tumor sample and one normal lung sample were taken, giving around 31 paired specimens that underwent TCRbeta CDR3 sequencing. The study compared bulk TCRbeta repertoires from lung tumor tissue and matched distant non-tumor lung tissue of some 16 lung cancer patients. The roughly 15 patients were aged roughly 31 to 80 years, included around ten men and 5 women, and had TNM stage I to III disease.

Concerning this clonotype: What antigen it recognizes has not been identified. The junction and the germline gene differ at one end; a read error may be behind it.

The CDR3 numbers 23 residues from cysteine through phenylalanine. This entry keeps only the CDR3 DNA: 69 bases, framed from base 1. Bulk unsorted tissue served as the source for RNA extraction, and RNA quality was assessed using a NanoDrop ND-1000 and an Agilent 2100. The donors were newly diagnosed lung cancer patients admitted for thoracic surgery in China from August to November 2014 who had not received prior chemotherapy. Patients who had received previous radiotherapy or chemotherapy, or who had another concurrent cancer, were excluded from the study. Surgical tissue pieces of about 1-2.1 cm3 were preserved in RNAlater solution and stored at -80 °C until use. The library was produced with multiplex PCR. Sequenced using an Illumina HiSeq 2500. TCRbeta libraries were constructed through three rounds of nested PCR with primers (Table S4) according to protocols adapted from ARM-PCR. Before sequencing, PCR products of 200-500 bp were cut from the gel and purified using the QIAquick gel extraction kit. The paper's data handling went like this. Trimmomatic was used to clean the reads, FLASH merged the cleaned reads into complete CDR3 sequences, and MiTCR assigned the sequences to V(D)J germline segments. Clonal diversity was computed as the inverse Simpson's index with VDJtools. In-frame sequences lacking a premature stop codon were counted as productive reads. Using fastp at Q25 and MiXCR, TCRdb reprocessed the public reads and kept productive beta chains. Each CDR3 protein gets just one entry, which takes the most common genes and DNA from the rows behind it. The V and J calls come from TCRdb's annotation, not from the publication. This sample gives some 80,000 distinct CDR3 sequences in total; just under 75% of them show up just once. Approximately 10% of the sample belongs to the ten largest clones.

The full study reports these points: Because peripheral blood was not sequenced, blood TCRbeta repertoires in the lung cancer patients of the study were not examined. Only about 15 patients were included in the cohort, and the need for larger samples and more detailed clinical data was noted by the authors. A significantly larger cumulative share of the repertoire was made up by the top 100 clones in normal lung than in tumor tissue. Tumor tissue showed significantly higher TCR diversity (inverse Simpson) than normal lung tissue, at roughly 390 vs 170 (P = 0.0075, Mann-Whitney U test). TCR diversity was significantly higher in younger patients, and greater tumor TCR diversity was associated with shorter overall survival and shorter disease-free survival. Neither the sequencing platform nor unique molecular identifiers are named or mentioned anywhere in the methods.

This TCR came from a woman aged 35 to 49 with non-small cell lung cancer. The rearrangement combines TRBV12-3 or TRBV12-4 with TRBJ2-7; the best D guess is TRBD2, with 6 bases matching. Sequences were obtained from lung tumor tissue. At the DNA level, the sequence is TGTGCCAGCAGTTCGGGACGGGGGTGGAATATACCCGAAAAATCAAACGACCGATACGAGCAGTATTTC. It specifies CASSSGRGWNIPEKSNDRYEQYF.